The 6 T cell receptor beta chains in this list originate from one sample, sequenced in a study of blood T cell repertoires in COVID-19. Sequenced by immunoSEQ multiplex PCR; TCRdb stores in-frame clones only, minus some. The table has roughly 250,000 clones, 84% seen once. Sequenced input: peripheral blood. Receptors originate from a man aged 50 to 60 with acute or convalescent COVID-19.

This rearrangement joins TRBV5-4 to TRBJ1-2; TRBD1 matches at 7 bases. CDR3 length: 14 residues. V was pared by 1 base and J by 7 bases, with 7 bases of the junction left unmatched. Germline V gives CDR1 SGHNT, CDR2 YYREEE (reference sequence). CDR3 nucleotides: TGTGCCAGCAGCTTGAGGCAGGGGGGTCTTGGCTACACCTTC. Its protein product is CASSLRQGGLGYTF. Full variable domain (missing parts from reference TRBV5-4 and TRBJ1-2): ETGVTQSPTHLIKTRGQQVTLRCSSQSGHNTVSWYQQALGQGPQFIFQYYREEENGRGNFPPRFSGLQFPNYSSELNVNALELDDSALYLCASSLRQGGLGYTFGSGTRLTVV.

The V call is TRBV12-3 or TRBV12-4, the J call TRBJ1-1; tentative D call: TRBD1 (6 bases). CDR3 length equals 13 residues. V was trimmed by 2 bases and J by 6 bases, leaving 10 bases between them. CDR3 sequence: CASSLRGAAEAFF. Written as DNA, the CDR3 is TGTGCCAGCAGTTTACGGGGGGCCGCTGAAGCTTTCTTT.

J is TRBJ2-7 and V is TRBV3-1 (or the pseudogene TRBV3-2), with TRBD2 matching over 8 bases. Germline V CDR1 and CDR2: LGHDT, YNNKEL (reference sequence). V lost 1 base and J lost 7; bases outside the gene matches: 6. The CDR3 is 14 residues long. The CDR3 coding sequence is TGTGCCAGCAGCCAAGGGACTAGCCAGACTGAGCAGTACTTC. This codes for CASSQGTSQTEQYF.

This clone was observed a few times. The V gene is TRBV25-1, the J gene TRBJ1-5; 7 nucleotides align to TRBD1. V was pared by 9 bases and J by 2 bases, with 16 bases of the junction left unmatched. This CDR3 contains 17 residues. Germline CDR1 is MGHDK and CDR2 is SYGVNS. CDR3 sequence reads: CASSVRGLRLGNQPQHF. The CDR3 coding sequence is TGTGCCAGTTCCGTTAGGGGGCTAAGGCTAGGCAATCAGCCCCAGCATTTT.

This chain joins TRBV19 and TRBJ1-6; D is perhaps TRBD1 (6 bases). The CDR3 is 15 residues long. The V end was cut by 4 bases, the J end by 8 bases, with 15 bases between. Germline V gene sequence: CDR1 LNHDA, CDR2 SQIVND (reference sequence). CDR3 nucleotides: TGTGCCAGTAGTACCCGGGGGGGGGCCGATTCACCCCTCCACTTT. Encoded protein: CASSTRGGADSPLHF.

The chain combines TRBV25-1 with TRBJ2-1; D is unresolved. Per the germline V gene, CDR1 is MGHDK and CDR2 is SYGVNS. Trimming took off 10 bases at V and 5 bases at J, with 15 bases between the two ends. This CDR3 has 13 residues. CDR3 DNA: TGTGCCACCCGGCGATATCAGGACAATGAGCAGTTCTTC. Its translation: CATRRYQDNEQFF. The entire variable domain, with the rest obtained from reference TRBV25-1 and TRBJ2-1, is as follows: EADIYQTPRYLVIGTGKKITLECSQTMGHDKMYWYQQDPGMELHLIHYSYGVNSTEKGDLSSESTVSRIRTEHFPLTLESARPSHTSQYLCATRRYQDNEQFFGPGTRLTVL.